This is a list of T cell receptor beta chains from one sample in a study of blood T cell repertoires in COVID-19. Profiled with immunoSEQ multiplex PCR; TCRdb holds only in-frame clones, not every one. The sample lists over 200,000 clones; around 80% were seen once. The sequenced sample was peripheral blood. Receptor source: a man aged 40-55 years with active or convalescent COVID-19. Both conserved end residues are trimmed from each CDR3.

>TRBJ1-2|TRBV2
ASSAGQFYGYT
>TRBJ2-7|TRBV30
AWSTSGRVYEQY
>TRBJ2-1|TRBV7-9
ASSAQLAGVVDEQF
>TRBJ2-2|TRBV4-1
ASSSPGGAGTPNTGELF
>TRBJ1-1|TRBV5-6
ASSRLTENTEAF
>TRBJ2-2|TRBV7-9
ASSLSSAPHTGELF
>TRBJ2-1|TRBV24-1
ATSDVDRVRGNEQF
>TRBJ2-3|TRBV10-3
AIRQGVDTQY
>TRBJ2-6|TRBV5-4
ASSTGGTGGRRANVLT
>TRBJ1-6|TRBV7-9
ASSPRQGNNSPLH
>TRBJ2-7|TRBV28
ASRGQLHEQY
>TRBJ1-1|TRBV18
ASSPFRTGESEAF
>TRBJ2-7|TRBV14
ASSPPGGAGPYEQY
>TRBJ2-7|TRBV5-5
ASSDPGQMFSYEQY
>TRBJ1-2|TRBV27
ASAHGQGANGYT
>TRBJ2-7|TRBV5-6
ASSLAGGSYEQY
>TRBJ2-3|TRBV6-2/TRBV6-3
ASSYSASDPQY